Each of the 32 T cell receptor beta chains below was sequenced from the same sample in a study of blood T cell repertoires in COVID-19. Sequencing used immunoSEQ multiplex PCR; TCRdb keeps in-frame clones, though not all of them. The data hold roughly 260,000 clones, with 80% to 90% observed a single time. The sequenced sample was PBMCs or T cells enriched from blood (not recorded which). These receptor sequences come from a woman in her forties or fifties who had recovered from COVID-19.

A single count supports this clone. Written as DNA, the CDR3 is TGTGCCAGCAGCTTGAGGGGACTAGCGGGATCCACGAGTGAGCAGTTCTTC. The encoded protein is CASSLRGLAGSTSEQFF. V is TRBV11-3 and J is TRBJ2-1, with 13 nucleotides matching TRBD2. Germline V lookup: CDR1 SGHNT, CDR2 YENEEA. After removal of 3 bases from V and 9 bases from J, the junction contained 11 bases not matched to a gene. The CDR3 contains 17 residues.

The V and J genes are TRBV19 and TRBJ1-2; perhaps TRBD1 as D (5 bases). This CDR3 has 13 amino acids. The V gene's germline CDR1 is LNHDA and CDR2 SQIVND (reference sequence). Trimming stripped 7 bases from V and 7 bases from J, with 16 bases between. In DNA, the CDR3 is TGTGCCAGTACCCCGGACACGTTTTTTGGCTACACCTTC. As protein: CASTPDTFFGYTF.

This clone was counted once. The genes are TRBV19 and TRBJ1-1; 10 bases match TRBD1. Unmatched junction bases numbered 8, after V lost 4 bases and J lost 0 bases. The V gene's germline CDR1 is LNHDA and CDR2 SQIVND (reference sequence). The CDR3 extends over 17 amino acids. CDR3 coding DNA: TGTGCCAGTAGTACCTACGGGACAGGGGTAATGAACACTGAAGCTTTCTTT. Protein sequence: CASSTYGTGVMNTEAFF.

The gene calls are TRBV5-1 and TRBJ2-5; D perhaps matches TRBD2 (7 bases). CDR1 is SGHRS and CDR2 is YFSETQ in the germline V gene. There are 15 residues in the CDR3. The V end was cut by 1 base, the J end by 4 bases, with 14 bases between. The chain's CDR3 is CASSLLEGGGETQYF. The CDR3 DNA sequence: TGCGCCAGCAGCTTGTTGGAGGGAGGGGGAGAGACCCAGTACTTC.

The CDR3 DNA reads as TGTGCCAGCAGTTTAACGGGGTTCCGAAACGAGCAGTACTTC. Its protein product is CASSLTGFRNEQYF. The chain joins TRBV27 to TRBJ2-7; D possibly corresponds to TRBD2 (5 bases). The CDR3 sequence is 14 residues long. The germline gives CDR1 MNHEY, CDR2 SMNVEV (reference sequence). Trimming removed 2 bases at V and 5 bases at J, with 13 bases between.

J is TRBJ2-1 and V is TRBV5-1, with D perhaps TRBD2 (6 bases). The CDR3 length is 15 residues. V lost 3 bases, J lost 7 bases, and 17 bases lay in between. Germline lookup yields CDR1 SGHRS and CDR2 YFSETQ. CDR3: CASSSEGQRGNEQFF. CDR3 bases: TGCGCCAGCAGCTCGGAGGGCCAGCGAGGGAATGAGCAGTTCTTC.

The CDR3 reads CATSRWELNEQFF. DNA for the CDR3: TGTGCCACCAGCAGATGGGAGCTTAATGAGCAGTTCTTC. The chain uses TRBV15 and TRBJ2-1, with D possibly matching TRBD2 (5 bases). This CDR3 spans 13 amino acids. Germline CDR1 reads LNHNV; CDR2 reads YYDKDF (reference sequence). Trimming left V 2 bases short and J 7 bases short, with 9 bases between.

CDR3 residues: CASWGGQGNTDTQYF. CDR3 bases: TGTGCCAGTTGGGGGGGACAGGGGAACACAGATACGCAGTATTTT. This chain uses TRBV19 with TRBJ2-3; 10 bases line up with TRBD1. Germline CDR1 is LNHDA and CDR2 is SQIVND (reference sequence). V lost 8 bases and J lost 2; bases outside the gene matches: 7. The CDR3 extends over 15 amino acids.

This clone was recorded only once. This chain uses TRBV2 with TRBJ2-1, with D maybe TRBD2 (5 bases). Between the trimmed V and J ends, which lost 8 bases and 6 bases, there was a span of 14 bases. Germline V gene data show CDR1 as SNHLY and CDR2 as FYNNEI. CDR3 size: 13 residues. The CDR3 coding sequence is TGTGCCAGCTTATCGGGATCTGGCAATGAGCAGTTCTTC. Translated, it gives CASLSGSGNEQFF.

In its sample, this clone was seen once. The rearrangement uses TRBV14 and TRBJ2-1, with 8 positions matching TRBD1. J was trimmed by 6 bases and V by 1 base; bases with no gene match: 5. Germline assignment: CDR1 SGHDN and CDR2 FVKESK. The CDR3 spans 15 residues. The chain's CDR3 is CASSQGQGAVNEQFF. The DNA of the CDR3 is TGTGCCAGCAGCCAAGGGCAGGGGGCGGTCAATGAGCAGTTCTTC.

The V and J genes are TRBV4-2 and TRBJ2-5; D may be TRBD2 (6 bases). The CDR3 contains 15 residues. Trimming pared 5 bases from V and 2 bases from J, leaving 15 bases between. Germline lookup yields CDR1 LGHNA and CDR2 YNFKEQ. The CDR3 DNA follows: TGTGCCAGCAGCTTTACGGACTATCCTCAAGAGACCCAGTACTTC. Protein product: CASSFTDYPQETQYF.

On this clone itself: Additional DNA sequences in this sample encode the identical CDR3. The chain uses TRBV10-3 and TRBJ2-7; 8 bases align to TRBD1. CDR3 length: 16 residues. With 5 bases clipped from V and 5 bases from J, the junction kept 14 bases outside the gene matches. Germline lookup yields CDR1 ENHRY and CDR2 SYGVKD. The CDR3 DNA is TGTGCCATCAGTTGGACCATTGACAGGGGCCCAAACGAGCAGTACTTC. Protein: CAISWTIDRGPNEQYF.

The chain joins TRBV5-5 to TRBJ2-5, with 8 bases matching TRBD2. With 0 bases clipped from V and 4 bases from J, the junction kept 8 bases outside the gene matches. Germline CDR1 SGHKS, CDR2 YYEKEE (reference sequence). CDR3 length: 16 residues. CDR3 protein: CASSLASGSKGETQYF. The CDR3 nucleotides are TGTGCCAGCAGCTTGGCAAGCGGGAGTAAGGGAGAGACCCAGTACTTC.

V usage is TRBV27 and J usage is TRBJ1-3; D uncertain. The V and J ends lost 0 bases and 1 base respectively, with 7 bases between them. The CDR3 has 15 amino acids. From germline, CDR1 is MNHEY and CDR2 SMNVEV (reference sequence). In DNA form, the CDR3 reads TGTGCCAGCAGTTTATCGGTCAGATCTGGAAACACCATATATTTT. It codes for CASSLSVRSGNTIYF.

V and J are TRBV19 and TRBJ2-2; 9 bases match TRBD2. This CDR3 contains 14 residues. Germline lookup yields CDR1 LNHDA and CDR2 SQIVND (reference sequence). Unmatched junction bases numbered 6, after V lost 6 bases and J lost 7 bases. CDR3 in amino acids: CASSKREVSGELFF. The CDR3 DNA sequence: TGTGCCAGTAGCAAGCGGGAGGTCAGCGGGGAGCTGTTTTTT.

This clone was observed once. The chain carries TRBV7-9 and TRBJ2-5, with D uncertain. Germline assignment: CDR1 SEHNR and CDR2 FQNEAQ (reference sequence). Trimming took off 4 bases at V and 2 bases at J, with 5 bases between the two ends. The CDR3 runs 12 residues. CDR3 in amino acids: CASSSYQETQYF. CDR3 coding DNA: TGTGCCAGCAGCTCGTATCAAGAGACCCAGTACTTC.

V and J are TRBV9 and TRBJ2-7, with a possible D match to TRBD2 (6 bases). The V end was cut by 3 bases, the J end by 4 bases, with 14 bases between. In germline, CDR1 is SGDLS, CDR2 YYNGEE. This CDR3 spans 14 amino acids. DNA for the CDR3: TGTGCCAGCAGCGCCCGGCCTGGGGGGTACGAGCAGTACTTC. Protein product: CASSARPGGYEQYF.

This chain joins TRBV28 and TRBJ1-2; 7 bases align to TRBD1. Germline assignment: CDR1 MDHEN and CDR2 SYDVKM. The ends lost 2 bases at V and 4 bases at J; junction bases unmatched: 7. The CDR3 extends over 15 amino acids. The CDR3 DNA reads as TGTGCCAGCAGTTTAAGCGTCCGACAGGGCTATGGCTACACCTTC. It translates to CASSLSVRQGYGYTF.

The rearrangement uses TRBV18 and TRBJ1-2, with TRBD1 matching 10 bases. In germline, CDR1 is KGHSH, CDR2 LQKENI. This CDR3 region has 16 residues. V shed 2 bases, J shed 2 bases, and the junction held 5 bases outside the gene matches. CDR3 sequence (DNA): TGTGCCAGCTCACCAAATTCGGGACAGGGGAACTATGGCTACACCTTC. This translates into CASSPNSGQGNYGYTF.

The CDR3 DNA follows: TGTGCCAGCAGTGATGAACAGATCAGGGAGCCCCAGCATTTT. Translation: CASSDEQIREPQHF. V and J are TRBV2 and TRBJ1-5, with D perhaps TRBD1 (5 bases). Germline V gives CDR1 SNHLY, CDR2 FYNNEI. The CDR3 has 14 residues. V was pared by 3 bases and J by 8 bases, with 14 bases between.

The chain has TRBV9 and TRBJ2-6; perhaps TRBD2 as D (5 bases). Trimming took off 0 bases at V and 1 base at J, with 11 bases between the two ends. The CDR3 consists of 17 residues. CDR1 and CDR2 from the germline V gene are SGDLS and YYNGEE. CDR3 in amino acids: CASSVESRASGANVLTF. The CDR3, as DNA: TGTGCCAGCAGCGTAGAGTCGAGGGCTTCTGGGGCCAACGTCCTGACTTTC.

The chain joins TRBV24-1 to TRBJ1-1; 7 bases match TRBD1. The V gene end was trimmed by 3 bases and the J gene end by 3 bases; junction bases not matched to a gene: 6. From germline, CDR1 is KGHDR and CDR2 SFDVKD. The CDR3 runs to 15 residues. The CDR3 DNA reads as TGTGCCACCAGTGATGCCCGACAGGGAGACACTGAAGCTTTCTTT. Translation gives CATSDARQGDTEAFF.

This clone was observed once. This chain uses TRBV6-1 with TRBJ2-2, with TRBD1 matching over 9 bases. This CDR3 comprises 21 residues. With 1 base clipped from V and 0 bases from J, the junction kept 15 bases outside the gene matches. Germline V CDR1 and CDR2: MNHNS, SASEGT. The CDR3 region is CASSEGAFGTGPLANTGELFF. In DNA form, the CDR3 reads TGTGCCAGCAGTGAAGGGGCTTTTGGGACAGGGCCTCTCGCGAACACCGGGGAGCTGTTTTTT.

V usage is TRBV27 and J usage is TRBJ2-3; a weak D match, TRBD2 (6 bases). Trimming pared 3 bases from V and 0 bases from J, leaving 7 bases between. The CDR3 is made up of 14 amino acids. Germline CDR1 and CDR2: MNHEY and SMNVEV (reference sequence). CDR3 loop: CASSFAGSTDTQYF. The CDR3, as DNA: TGTGCCAGCAGTTTTGCGGGAAGCACAGATACGCAGTATTTT.

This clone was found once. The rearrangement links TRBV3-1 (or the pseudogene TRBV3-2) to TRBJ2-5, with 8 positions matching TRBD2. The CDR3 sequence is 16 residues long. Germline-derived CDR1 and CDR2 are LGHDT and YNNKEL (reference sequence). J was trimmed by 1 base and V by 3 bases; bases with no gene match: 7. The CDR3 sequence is CASSHTTSVRQETQYF. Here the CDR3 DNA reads TGTGCCAGCAGCCACACGACTAGCGTCCGCCAAGAGACCCAGTACTTC.

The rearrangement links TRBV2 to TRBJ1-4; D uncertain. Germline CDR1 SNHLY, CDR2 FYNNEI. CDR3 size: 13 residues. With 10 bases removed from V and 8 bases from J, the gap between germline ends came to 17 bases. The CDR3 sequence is CATLRSDGEKLFF. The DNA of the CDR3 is TGTGCCACCCTGAGGTCTGACGGCGAAAAACTGTTTTTT.

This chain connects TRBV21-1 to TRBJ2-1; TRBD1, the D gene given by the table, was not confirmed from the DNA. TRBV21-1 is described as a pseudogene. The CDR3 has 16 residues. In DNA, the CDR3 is TGTGCCAGCAGCAAAGCGGTCCGTACAGTCCACAATGAGCAGTTCTTC. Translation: CASSKAVRTVHNEQFF.

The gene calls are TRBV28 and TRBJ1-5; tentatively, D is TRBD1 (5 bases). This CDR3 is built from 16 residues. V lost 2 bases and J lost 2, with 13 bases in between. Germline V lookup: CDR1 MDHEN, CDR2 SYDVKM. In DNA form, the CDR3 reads TGTGCCAGCAGTTTAGGGGCAGGTCTTCGCAATCAGCCCCAGCATTTT. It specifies CASSLGAGLRNQPQHF. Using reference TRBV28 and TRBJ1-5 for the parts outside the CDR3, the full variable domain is DVKVTQSSRYLVKRTGEKVFLECVQDMDHENMFWYRQDPGLGLRLIYFSYDVKMKEKGDIPEGYSVSREKKERFSLILESASTNQTSMYLCASSLGAGLRNQPQHFGDGTRLSIL.

CDR3 amino acids: CASSKGPNSSTSGPGQETQYF. The CDR3 nucleotides are TGTGCCAGCAGCAAAGGCCCAAACTCAAGCACAAGCGGGCCAGGACAAGAGACCCAGTACTTC. The chain employs TRBV21-1 and TRBJ2-5; no check of the table's D call, TRBD2, against the DNA was made. TRBV21-1 is described as a pseudogene. This CDR3 contains 21 residues.

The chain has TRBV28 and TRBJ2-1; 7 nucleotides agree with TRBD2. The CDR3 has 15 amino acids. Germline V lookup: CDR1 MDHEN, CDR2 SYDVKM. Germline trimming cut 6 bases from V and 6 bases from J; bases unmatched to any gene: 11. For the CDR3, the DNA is TGTGCCAGCAGGCCCGGGACTACCTACTTCAATGAGCAGTTCTTC. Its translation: CASRPGTTYFNEQFF.

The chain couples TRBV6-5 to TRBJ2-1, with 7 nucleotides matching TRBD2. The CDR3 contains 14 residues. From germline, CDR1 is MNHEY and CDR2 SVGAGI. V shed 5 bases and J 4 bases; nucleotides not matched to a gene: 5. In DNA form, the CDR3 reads TGTGCCAGCAGTCCGCTAGCGGTTTACAATGAGCAGTTCTTC. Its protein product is CASSPLAVYNEQFF.

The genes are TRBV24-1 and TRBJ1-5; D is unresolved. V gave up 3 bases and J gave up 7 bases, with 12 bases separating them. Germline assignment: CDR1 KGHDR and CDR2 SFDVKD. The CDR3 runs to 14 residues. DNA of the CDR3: TGTGCCACCAGTGATGGTACGGCGGTACAGCCCCAGCATTTT. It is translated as CATSDGTAVQPQHF.